Following are 8 T cell receptor beta chains from one sample sequenced in a study of memory CD4+ T cells and cytomegalovirus serostatus. Single viable CD3+CD4+CD8-CD45RO+ cells were sorted as the memory CD4+ T cells. Produced via immunoSEQ multiplex PCR; TCRdb's table is partial and in-frame only. The sample lists 50,000 or so clones; just over 75% were seen once. What was sequenced was memory CD4+ T cells from blood. Source of these receptors: an adult in good health and CMV-seronegative.

The rearrangement uses TRBV5-1 and TRBJ2-3; D is possibly TRBD1 (5 bases). The CDR3 spans 15 residues. Trimming cost V 0 bases and J 0 bases, with 8 bases left between them. The germline V gene has CDR1 SGHRS and CDR2 YFSETQ. The CDR3 protein is CASSLDRSSTDTQYF. CDR3 DNA sequence: TGCGCCAGCAGCTTGGACAGGAGTAGCACAGATACGCAGTATTTT.

This clone rates as medium-sized. V and J are TRBV4-2 and TRBJ2-3; 9 bases align to TRBD2. Germline V gene lookup returns CDR1 LGHNA and CDR2 YNFKEQ. The V segment lost 3 bases and the J segment 2 bases; nucleotides outside the gene matches: 12. There are 18 residues in the CDR3. CDR3 amino acids: CASSQGKGSGRNTDTQYF. The CDR3 DNA reads as TGTGCCAGCAGCCAGGGAAAGGGTAGCGGGAGAAACACAGATACGCAGTATTTT.

This chain uses TRBV11-2 with TRBJ2-1; possibly TRBD1 for D (6 bases). Trimming removed 0 bases from V and 6 bases from J, with 12 bases in between. This CDR3 comprises 15 residues. Germline V gene sequence: CDR1 SGHAT, CDR2 FQNNGV. The CDR3 region is CASSLDFGQFNEQFF. CDR3 nucleotides: TGTGCCAGCAGCTTAGATTTCGGACAGTTCAATGAGCAGTTCTTC.

The gene calls are TRBV30 and TRBJ1-2; TRBD1 might be the D (5 bases). CDR1 and CDR2 (germline): GTSNPN, SVGIG (reference sequence). V was shortened by 2 bases and J by 6 bases, with 16 bases between the two germline ends. The CDR3 totals 14 residues. Written as DNA, the CDR3 is TGTGCCTGGAGTCTAGCTATAGGGACTAATGGCTACACCTTC. Protein product: CAWSLAIGTNGYTF.

J is TRBJ2-3 and V is TRBV28, with 12 positions matching TRBD2. The CDR3 runs 14 residues. After removal of 6 bases from V and 6 bases from J, the junction contained 4 bases not matched to a gene. CDR1 and CDR2 from the germline V gene are MDHEN and SYDVKM. DNA of the CDR3: TGTGCCAGCAGGACTAGCGGGAGTTTGGATACGCAGTATTTT. Translating it yields CASRTSGSLDTQYF.

The chain has TRBV14 and TRBJ2-5; 7 bases fit TRBD1. The CDR3 loop spans 14 amino acids. Trimming took 5 bases from V and 1 from J; bases not matched to a gene: 4. Germline lookup yields CDR1 SGHDN and CDR2 FVKESK. The CDR3 loop reads CASSTGQVQETQYF. The CDR3 DNA reads as TGTGCCAGCAGCACCGGACAGGTCCAAGAGACCCAGTACTTC.

This clone was detected a few times. The chain carries TRBV9 and TRBJ1-1, with a possible D match to TRBD1 (5 bases). Germline V gene sequence: CDR1 SGDLS, CDR2 YYNGEE. Trimming took off 4 bases at V and 1 base at J, with 20 bases between the two ends. CDR3 length: 17 residues. CDR3: CASSPTPGGGRNTEAFF. CDR3 bases: TGTGCCAGCAGCCCGACTCCCGGGGGAGGGCGGAACACTGAAGCTTTCTTT.

The chain recombines TRBV4-1 with TRBJ1-1; possibly TRBD1 for D (6 bases). Trimming removed 0 bases from V and 5 bases from J, with 16 bases in between. CDR3 length: 16 amino acids. The germline gives CDR1 MGHRA, CDR2 YSYEKL. CDR3 bases: TGCGCCAGCAGCCAAGATCGGGGGCCCGGGTGGACTGAAGCTTTCTTT. Translating gives CASSQDRGPGWTEAFF.